In its sample, the clone carrying this TCR beta chain was seen a few times. This sample was taken from a study of T cells in Graves' hyperthyroidism and ophthalmopathy. Study at large: Peripheral blood samples were taken at initial diagnosis, prior to any treatment.

Germline CDR1 is DFQATT and CDR2 is SNEGSKA (reference sequence). V was shortened by 1 base and J by 4 bases, with 14 bases between the two germline ends. The CDR3 spans 14 residues. Template material for amplifying TCR beta CDR3 regions consisted of RNA transcripts. The TCR CDR3 first-round RT-PCR relied on the HTBI primer set. TCRdb reanalysed the multiplex PCR reads using MiXCR and keeps one entry per CDR3 protein. The sample lists hundreds of thousands of distinct CDR3 sequences, 35% to 40% seen once, with 7.5% to 9.5% in the top ten. Sequenced material: blood. The V and J genes are TRBV20-1 and TRBJ2-7; possibly TRBD2 for D (5 bases). This receptor was identified in a man aged 18 to 35 with Graves' hyperthyroidism. DNA for the CDR3: TGCAGTGCTAGAGGTGGGGAGCGCCTTTACGAGCAGTACTTC. Encoded protein: CSARGGERLYEQYF.